This T cell receptor beta chain was identified during a study of memory CD4+ T cells and cytomegalovirus serostatus. The length of the CDR3 is 14 residues. The V end was cut by 2 bases, the J end by 2 bases, with 7 bases between. From germline, CDR1 is MNHNS and CDR2 SASEGT. The sort gate was single viable CD3+CD4+CD8-CD45RO+ cells for memory CD4+ T cells. Libraries were prepared by immunoSEQ multiplex PCR; TCRdb keeps only in-frame clonotypes and omits some of them. The sample holds some 48,000 clones; roughly three quarters are singletons and the top ten take more than 0.65%. In the case of this clone: The antigen is not known.

General study points: The CMV-associated TCR signature appears largely within the CD4+ memory repertoire. 67 of 164 known CMV-associated TCRbeta sequences appeared in CD4+ memory.

V is TRBV6-1 and J is TRBJ1-5; D gene unclear. Sequencing input: memory CD4+ T cells from blood. The clonotype comes from an adult in good health and CMV-seronegative. DNA for the CDR3: TGTGCCAGCAGTGAACGATGGGGCAATCAGCCCCAGCATTTT. Its translation: CASSERWGNQPQHF.